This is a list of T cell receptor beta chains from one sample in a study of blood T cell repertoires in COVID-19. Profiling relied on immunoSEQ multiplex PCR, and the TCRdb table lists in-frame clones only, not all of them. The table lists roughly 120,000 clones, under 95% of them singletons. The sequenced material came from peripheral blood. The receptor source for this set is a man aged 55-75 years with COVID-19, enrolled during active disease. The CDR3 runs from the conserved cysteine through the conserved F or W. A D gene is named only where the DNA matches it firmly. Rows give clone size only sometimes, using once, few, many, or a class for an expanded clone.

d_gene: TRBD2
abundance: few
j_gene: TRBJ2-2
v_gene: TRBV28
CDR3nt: TGTGCCAGCAGAGGGACTAGCGGGAGGTTCACCGGGGAGCTGTTTTTT
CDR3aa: CASRGTSGRFTGELFF

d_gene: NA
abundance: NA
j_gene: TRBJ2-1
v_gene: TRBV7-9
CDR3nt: TGTGCCAGCAGCTCGGACAACTACAATGAGCAGTTCTTC
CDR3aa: CASSSDNYNEQFF

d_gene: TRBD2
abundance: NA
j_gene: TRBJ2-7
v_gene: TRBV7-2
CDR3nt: TGTGCCAGCAGGTTGGTAGCGGGAGGAAGCGAGCAGTACTTC
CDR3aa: CASRLVAGGSEQYF

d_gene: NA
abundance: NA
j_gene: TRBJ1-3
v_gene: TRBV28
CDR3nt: TGTGCCAGCAGTTTCTGGGGGGATGGAAACACCATATATTTT
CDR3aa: CASSFWGDGNTIYF

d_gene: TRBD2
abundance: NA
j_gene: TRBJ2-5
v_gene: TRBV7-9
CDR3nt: TGTGCCAGCAGCCTACGACAGGGAAATAGCGGGAGGGATGAGACCCAGTACTTC
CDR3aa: CASSLRQGNSGRDETQYF

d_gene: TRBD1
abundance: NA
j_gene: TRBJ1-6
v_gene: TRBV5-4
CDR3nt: TGTGCCAGCAGCATCGGACAGGAGAGGGGACCCCTCCACTTT
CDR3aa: CASSIGQERGPLHF

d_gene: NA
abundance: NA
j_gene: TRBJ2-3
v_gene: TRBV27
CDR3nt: TGTGCCAGCAGCGCCTTTCGAGAGGCTCCGGGCACAGATACGCAGTATTTT
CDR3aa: CASSAFREAPGTDTQYF

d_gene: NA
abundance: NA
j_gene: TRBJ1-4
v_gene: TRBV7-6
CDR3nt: TGTGCCAGCAGCCTGGGGGGAGCGGTTAATGAAAAACTGTTTTTT
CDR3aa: CASSLGGAVNEKLFF

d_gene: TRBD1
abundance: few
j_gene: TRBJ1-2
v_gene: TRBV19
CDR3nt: TGTGCCAGTAGTATAGATCGGGACAGGGGGTCTGGCTACACCTTC
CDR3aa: CASSIDRDRGSGYTF

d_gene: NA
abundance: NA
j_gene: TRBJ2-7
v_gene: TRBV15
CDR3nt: TGTGCCACCAGCAGAGCTACGACCTACGAGCAGTACTTC
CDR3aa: CATSRATTYEQYF

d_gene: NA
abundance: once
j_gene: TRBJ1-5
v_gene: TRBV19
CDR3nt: TGTGCCAGTAGTATATGGGCCAGCAATCAGCCCCAGCATTTT
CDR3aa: CASSIWASNQPQHF

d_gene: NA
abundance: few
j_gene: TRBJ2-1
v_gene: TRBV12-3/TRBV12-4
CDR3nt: TGTGCCAGCAGTCCACAGATTTACAATGAGCAGTTCTTC
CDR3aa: CASSPQIYNEQFF

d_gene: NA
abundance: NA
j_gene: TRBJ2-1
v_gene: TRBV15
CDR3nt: TGTGCCACCAGCAGAGGGACAGCTAATACCTACAATGAGCAGTTCTTC
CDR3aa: CATSRGTANTYNEQFF

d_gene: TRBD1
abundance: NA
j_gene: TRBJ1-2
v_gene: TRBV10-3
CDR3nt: TGTGCCATCAGGCCCGACTCTGGGACAGCGGGCTATGGCTACACCTTC
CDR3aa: CAIRPDSGTAGYGYTF

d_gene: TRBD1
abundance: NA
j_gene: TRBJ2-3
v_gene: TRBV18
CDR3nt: TGTGCCAGCTCACCTAGGGACAGGGGGAGTACAGATACGCAGTATTTT
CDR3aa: CASSPRDRGSTDTQYF

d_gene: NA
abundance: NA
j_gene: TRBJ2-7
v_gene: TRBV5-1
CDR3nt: TGCGCCAGCAGCTCCGCGACGGAGGGCGAGCAGTACTTC
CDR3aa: CASSSATEGEQYF

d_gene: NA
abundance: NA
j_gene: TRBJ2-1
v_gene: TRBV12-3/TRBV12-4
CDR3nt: TGTGCCAGCAGTTTAGATCCTCCCAATGAGCAGTTCTTC
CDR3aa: CASSLDPPNEQFF

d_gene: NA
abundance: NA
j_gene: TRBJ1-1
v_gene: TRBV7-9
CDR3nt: TGTGCCAGCAGCCGAACAGCTTTCCTGAACACTGAAGCTTTCTTT
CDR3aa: CASSRTAFLNTEAFF

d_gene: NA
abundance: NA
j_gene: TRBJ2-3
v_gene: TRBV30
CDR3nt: TGTGCCTGGAATCTCGCCGGTTCAGGGGCAGATACGCAGTATTTT
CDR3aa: CAWNLAGSGADTQYF

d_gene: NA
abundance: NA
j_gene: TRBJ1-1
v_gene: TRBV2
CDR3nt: TGTGCCAGCAGCCCCCGGGGGGGCAGGACGAACACTGAAGCTTTCTTT
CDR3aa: CASSPRGGRTNTEAFF

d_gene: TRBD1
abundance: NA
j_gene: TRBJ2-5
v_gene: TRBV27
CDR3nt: TGTGCCAGCAACCTCGGGACAGGTGTGGAGACCCAGTACTTC
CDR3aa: CASNLGTGVETQYF

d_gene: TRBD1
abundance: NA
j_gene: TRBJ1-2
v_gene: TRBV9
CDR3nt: TGTGCCAGCAGCGTAGCGGGGACAGGGAACTATGGCTACACCTTC
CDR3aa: CASSVAGTGNYGYTF